These T cell receptor beta chains were read from a single sample in a study of Ad26.COV2.S vaccination and SARS-CoV-2 variants. The table came from immunoSEQ multiplex PCR; TCRdb's copy has only in-frame clones and leaves some out. The table includes some 320,000 clones, more than 70% detected once. Material: peripheral blood, obtained in a trial of Ad26.COV2.S vaccine versus placebo. The source of these receptors is a person between 18 and 59 years old who received the Ad26.COV2.S COVID-19 vaccine or a placebo. The CDR3 runs from the conserved cysteine through the conserved F or W. The order of the fields is V gene, J gene, D gene, CDR3 protein, CDR3 DNA. D genes are given only for firm matches.

TRBV5-4,TRBJ1-2,TRBD1,CASSPDRVGGYTF,TGTGCCAGCAGCCCGGACAGGGTGGGTGGCTACACCTTC
TRBV30,TRBJ1-4,NA,CAWSVPERSEKLFF,TGTGCCTGGAGTGTACCGGAAAGAAGCGAAAAACTGTTTTTT
TRBV6-5,TRBJ2-6,NA,CASRGGGSGANVLTF,TGTGCCAGCAGAGGGGGAGGCTCTGGGGCCAACGTCCTGACTTTC
TRBV3-1/TRBV3-2,TRBJ2-3,TRBD2,CASSHPLSSGGPSTDTQYF,TGTGCCAGCAGCCACCCCCTGAGTAGCGGGGGGCCTAGCACAGATACGCAGTATTTT
TRBV12-3/TRBV12-4,TRBJ2-7,TRBD1,CASSWGQSGEQYF,TGTGCCAGCAGTTGGGGACAGTCCGGGGAGCAGTACTTC
TRBV5-1,TRBJ2-7,NA,CASTSRTASGYEQYF,TGCGCCAGCACTAGTAGGACGGCGTCGGGCTACGAGCAGTACTTC
TRBV9,TRBJ1-2,NA,CASSVGGNYGYTF,TGTGCCAGCAGCGTGGGCGGGAACTATGGCTACACCTTC
TRBV15,TRBJ2-1,NA,CATSRDGGGYEQFF,TGTGCCACCAGCAGAGATGGGGGGGGCTATGAGCAGTTCTTC
TRBV7-2,TRBJ2-7,TRBD2,CASRRGGAEYEQYF,TGTGCCAGCAGACGCGGGGGGGCCGAGTACGAGCAGTACTTC
TRBV6-2/TRBV6-3,TRBJ2-3,NA,CASSSSTDTQYF,TGTGCCAGCAGTTCTAGCACAGATACGCAGTATTTT